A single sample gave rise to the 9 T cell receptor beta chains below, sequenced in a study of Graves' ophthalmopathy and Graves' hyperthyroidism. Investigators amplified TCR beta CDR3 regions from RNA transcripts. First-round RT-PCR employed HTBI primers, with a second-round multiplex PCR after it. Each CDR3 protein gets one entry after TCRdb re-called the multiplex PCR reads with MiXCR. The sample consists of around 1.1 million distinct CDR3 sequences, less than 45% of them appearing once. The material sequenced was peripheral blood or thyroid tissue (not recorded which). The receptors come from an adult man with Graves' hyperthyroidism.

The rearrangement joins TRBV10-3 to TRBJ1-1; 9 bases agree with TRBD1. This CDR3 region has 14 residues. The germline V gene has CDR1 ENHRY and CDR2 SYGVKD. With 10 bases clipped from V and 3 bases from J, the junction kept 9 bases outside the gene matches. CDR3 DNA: TGTGCCACCAGCCCGGGACAGGGTGACACTGAAGCTTTCTTT. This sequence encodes CATSPGQGDTEAFF.

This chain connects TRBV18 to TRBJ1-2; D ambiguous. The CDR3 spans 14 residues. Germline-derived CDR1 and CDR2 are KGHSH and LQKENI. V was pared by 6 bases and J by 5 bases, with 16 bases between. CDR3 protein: CASSGGEEVYGYTF. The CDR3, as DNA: TGTGCCAGCTCGGGCGGGGAAGAAGTTTATGGCTACACCTTC.

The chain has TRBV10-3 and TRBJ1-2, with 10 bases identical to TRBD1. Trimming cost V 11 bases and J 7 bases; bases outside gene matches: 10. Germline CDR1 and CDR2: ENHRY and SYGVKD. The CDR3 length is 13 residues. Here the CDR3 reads CAVSGTGVSGYTF. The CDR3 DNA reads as TGTGCCGTCTCCGGGACAGGGGTCAGTGGCTACACCTTC.

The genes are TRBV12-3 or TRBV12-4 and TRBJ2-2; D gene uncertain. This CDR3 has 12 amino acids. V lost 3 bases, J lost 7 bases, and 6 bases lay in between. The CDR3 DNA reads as TGTGCCAGCAGTTTCATAGTCGGGGAGCTGTTTTTT. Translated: CASSFIVGELFF.

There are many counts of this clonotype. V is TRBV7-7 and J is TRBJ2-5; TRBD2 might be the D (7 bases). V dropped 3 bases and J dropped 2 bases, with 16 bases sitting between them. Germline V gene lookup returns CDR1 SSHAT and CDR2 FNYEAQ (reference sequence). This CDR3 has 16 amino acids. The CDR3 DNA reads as TGTGCCAGCAGCTTGAGGGGGGGACTGAAACAAGAGACCCAGTACTTC. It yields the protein CASSLRGGLKQETQYF.

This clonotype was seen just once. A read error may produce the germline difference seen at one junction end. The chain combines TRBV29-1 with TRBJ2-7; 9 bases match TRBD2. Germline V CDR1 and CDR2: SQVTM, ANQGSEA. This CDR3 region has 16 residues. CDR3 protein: CSVVGSSGTASGEQYF. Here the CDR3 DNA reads TGTAGCGTTGTAGGGTCTAGCGGGACCGCCTCGGGGGAGCAGTACTTC.

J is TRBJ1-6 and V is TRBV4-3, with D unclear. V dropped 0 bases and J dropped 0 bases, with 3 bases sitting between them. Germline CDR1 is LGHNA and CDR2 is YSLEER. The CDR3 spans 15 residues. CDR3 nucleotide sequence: TGCGCCAGCAGCCAAGACGGCTCCTATAATTCACCCCTCCACTTT. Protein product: CASSQDGSYNSPLHF.

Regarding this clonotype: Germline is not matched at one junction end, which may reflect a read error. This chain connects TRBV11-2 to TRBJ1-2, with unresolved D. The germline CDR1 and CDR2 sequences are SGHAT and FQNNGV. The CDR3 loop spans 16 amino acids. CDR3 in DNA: TGCGCCAGCAGCCGGTTAATTTTGGGATCTAACTATGGCTACACCTTC. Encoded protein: CASSRLILGSNYGYTF.

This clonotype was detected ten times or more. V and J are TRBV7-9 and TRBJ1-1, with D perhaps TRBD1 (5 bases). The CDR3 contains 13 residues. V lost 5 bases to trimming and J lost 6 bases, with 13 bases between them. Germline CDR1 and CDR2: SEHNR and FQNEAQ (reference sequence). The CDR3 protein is CASSLRVIAEAFF. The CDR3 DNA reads TGTGCCAGCAGCCTCAGGGTAATCGCTGAAGCTTTCTTT.